Shown below are 5 T cell receptor beta chains from a single sample sequenced in a study of blood T cell repertoires in COVID-19 (dated by TCRdb to the early 2020s). Libraries came from the immunoSEQ multiplex PCR assay. TCRdb limited this immuneACCESS table to in-frame rearrangements with V and J called. A share of clones is missing; checked studies link under half to unresolved V genes, and the rest is unexplained. This sample lists some 170,000 clones; over 70% were detected once. The ten biggest clones cover 6.5% to 9% of the sample. The sequencing input was peripheral blood. The receptor set was obtained from a woman aged 40 to 49 with COVID-19, enrolled during active disease.

The V and J genes are TRBV20-1 and TRBJ1-4, with TRBD1 as a possible D gene (6 bases). This CDR3 is 15 amino acids long. V shed 3 bases and J shed 4 bases, with 15 bases lying between them. CDR1 is DFQATT, CDR2 SNEGSKA, per germline (reference sequence). The chain's CDR3 is CSASYRDQVNEKLFF. The CDR3 DNA reads as TGCAGTGCTAGTTACAGGGACCAAGTTAATGAAAAACTGTTTTTT.

This clone turned up a few times. The J gene is TRBJ1-4, the V gene TRBV5-6; a possible D gene is TRBD1 (5 bases). Looked up from germline, CDR1 is SGHDT and CDR2 is YYEEEE. V lost 1 base to trimming and J lost 8 bases, with 15 bases between them. The CDR3 sequence is 15 residues long. This CDR3 is CASSLSPRGGEKLFF. The CDR3 bases are TGTGCCAGCAGCTTGAGTCCAAGGGGTGGCGAAAAACTGTTTTTT. The variable domain in full, completed from reference TRBV5-6 and TRBJ1-4, reads DAGVTQSPTHLIKTRGQQVTLRCSPKSGHDTVSWYQQALGQGPQFIFQYYEEEERQRGNFPDRFSGHQFPNYSSELNVNALLLGDSALYLCASSLSPRGGEKLFFGSGTQLSVL.

This chain uses TRBV6-6 with TRBJ1-6, with no clear D. The V end was cut by 6 bases, the J end by 6 bases, with 9 bases between. The germline CDR1 and CDR2 sequences are MNHNY and SVGAGI (reference sequence). The CDR3 is 13 residues long. As DNA, the CDR3 is TGTGCCAGCAGGCAGGCCCTTAATTCACCCCTCCACTTT. Encoded protein: CASRQALNSPLHF.

The chain combines TRBV10-2 with TRBJ2-2; tentatively, D is TRBD1 (6 bases). Germline V CDR1 and CDR2: WSHSY, SAAADI. The CDR3 runs to 14 residues. Trimming left V 4 bases short and J 6 bases short, with 12 bases between. As DNA, the CDR3 is TGCGCCAGCAGTGTACAGGGAAGGGCCGGGGAGCTGTTTTTT. Translation gives CASSVQGRAGELFF.

The chain is built from TRBV6-1 and TRBJ2-6; a weak D match, TRBD1 (6 bases). Trimming removed 0 bases from V and 2 bases from J, with 8 bases in between. Looked up from germline, CDR1 is MNHNS and CDR2 is SASEGT. This CDR3 region has 16 residues. The CDR3 sequence is CASSEAYRAGANVLTF. In nucleotides, the CDR3 is TGTGCCAGCAGTGAAGCATACAGGGCTGGGGCCAACGTCCTGACTTTC.